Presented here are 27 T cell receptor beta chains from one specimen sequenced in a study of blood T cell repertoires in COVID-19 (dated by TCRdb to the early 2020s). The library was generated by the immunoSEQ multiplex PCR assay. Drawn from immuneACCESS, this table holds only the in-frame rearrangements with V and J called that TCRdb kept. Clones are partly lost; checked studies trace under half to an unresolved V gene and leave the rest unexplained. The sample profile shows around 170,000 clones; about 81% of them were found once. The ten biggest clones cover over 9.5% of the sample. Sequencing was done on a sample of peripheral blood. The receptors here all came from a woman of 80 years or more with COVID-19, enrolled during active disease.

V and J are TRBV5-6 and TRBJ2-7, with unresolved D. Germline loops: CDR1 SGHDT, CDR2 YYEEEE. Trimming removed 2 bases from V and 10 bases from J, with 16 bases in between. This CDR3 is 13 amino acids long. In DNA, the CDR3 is TGTGCCAGCAGCTTCGACTCCCGCTCCGAACAGTACTTC. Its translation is CASSFDSRSEQYF.

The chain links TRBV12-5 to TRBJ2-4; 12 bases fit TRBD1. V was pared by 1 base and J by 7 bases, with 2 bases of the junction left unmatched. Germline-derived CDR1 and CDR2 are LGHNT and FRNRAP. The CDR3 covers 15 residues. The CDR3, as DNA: TGTGCTAGTGGTTTGGCTGGGACAGGGGGCAACATTCAGTACTTC. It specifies CASGLAGTGGNIQYF. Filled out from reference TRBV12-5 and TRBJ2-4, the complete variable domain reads DARVTQTPRHKVTEMGQEVTMRCQPILGHNTVFWYRQTMMQGLELLAYFRNRAPLDDSGMPKDRFSAEMPDATLATLKIQPSEPRDSAVYFCASGLAGTGGNIQYFGAGTRLSVL.

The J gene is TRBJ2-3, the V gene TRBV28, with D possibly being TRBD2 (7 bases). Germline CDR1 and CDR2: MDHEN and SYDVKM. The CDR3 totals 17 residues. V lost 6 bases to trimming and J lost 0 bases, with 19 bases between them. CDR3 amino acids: CASSLRGTIGSTDTQYF. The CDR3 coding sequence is TGTGCCAGCAGCCTTAGGGGGACTATAGGTAGCACAGATACGCAGTATTTT.

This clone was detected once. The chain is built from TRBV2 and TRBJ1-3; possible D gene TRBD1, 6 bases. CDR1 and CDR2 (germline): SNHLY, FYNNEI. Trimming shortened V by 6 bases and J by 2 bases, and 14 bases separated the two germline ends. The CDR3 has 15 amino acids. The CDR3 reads CASSQWGGTGNTIYF. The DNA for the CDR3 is TGTGCCAGCAGCCAATGGGGGGGCACTGGAAACACCATATATTTT.

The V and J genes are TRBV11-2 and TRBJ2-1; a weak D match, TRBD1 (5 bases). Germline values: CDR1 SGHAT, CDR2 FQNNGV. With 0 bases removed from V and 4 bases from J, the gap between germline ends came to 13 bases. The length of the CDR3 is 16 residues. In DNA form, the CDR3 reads TGTGCCAGCAGCTTAGATTTTCAAAGGGGATACAATGAGCAGTTCTTC. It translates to CASSLDFQRGYNEQFF.

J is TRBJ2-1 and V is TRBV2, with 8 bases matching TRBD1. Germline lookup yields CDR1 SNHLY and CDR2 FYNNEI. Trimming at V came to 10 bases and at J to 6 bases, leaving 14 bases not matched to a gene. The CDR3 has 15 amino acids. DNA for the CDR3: TGTGCCACCAACCGTCCTTACAGGGGGGCCAATGAGCAGTTCTTC. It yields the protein CATNRPYRGANEQFF.

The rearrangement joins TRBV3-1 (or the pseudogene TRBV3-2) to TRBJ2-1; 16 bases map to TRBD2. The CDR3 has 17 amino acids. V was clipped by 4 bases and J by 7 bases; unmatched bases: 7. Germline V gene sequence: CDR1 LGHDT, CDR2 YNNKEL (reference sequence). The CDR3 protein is CASSLGTSGRAKNEQFF. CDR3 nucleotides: TGTGCCAGCAGCCTCGGGACTAGCGGGAGGGCCAAGAATGAGCAGTTCTTC.

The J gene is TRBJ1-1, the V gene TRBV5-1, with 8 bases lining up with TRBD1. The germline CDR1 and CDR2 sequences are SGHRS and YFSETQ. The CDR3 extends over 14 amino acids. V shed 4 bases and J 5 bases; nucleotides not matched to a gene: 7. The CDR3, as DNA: TGCGCCAGCAGCCCACCGACAGGGGAGACTGAAGCTTTCTTT. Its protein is CASSPPTGETEAFF.

The CDR3 region has the DNA TGTGCCACCAGTGATAGAGACAATGAGCAGTTCTTC. Translation gives CATSDRDNEQFF. This chain connects TRBV24-1 to TRBJ2-1; D uncertain. The CDR3 runs 12 residues. The germline V gene encodes CDR1 KGHDR and CDR2 SFDVKD. Trimming removed 3 bases from V and 5 bases from J, with 4 bases in between.

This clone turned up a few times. CDR3 DNA sequence: TGTGCCAGCAGTCTGATGGGGAGGACTCCGCAGTATTTT. Its protein is CASSLMGRTPQYF. The chain couples TRBV12-3 or TRBV12-4 to TRBJ2-3; tentative D call: TRBD2 (6 bases). V dropped 5 bases and J dropped 10 bases, with 16 bases sitting between them. CDR3 length: 13 residues.

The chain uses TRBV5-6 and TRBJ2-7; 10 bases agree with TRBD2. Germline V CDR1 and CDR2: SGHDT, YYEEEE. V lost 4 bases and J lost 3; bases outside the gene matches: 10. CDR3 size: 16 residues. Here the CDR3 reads CASSPDWTSGYYEQYF. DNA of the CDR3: TGTGCCAGCAGCCCAGATTGGACTAGCGGATACTACGAGCAGTACTTC.

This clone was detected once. The CDR3 is CASSSIPQGGNTEAFF. For the CDR3, the DNA is TGCGCCAGCAGCTCCATACCCCAGGGAGGCAACACTGAAGCTTTCTTT. This chain connects TRBV5-1 to TRBJ1-1, with TRBD1 as a possible D gene (5 bases). Germline V CDR1 and CDR2: SGHRS, YFSETQ. This CDR3 is 16 amino acids long. V lost 3 bases and J 2 bases, leaving 17 bases between the germline ends.

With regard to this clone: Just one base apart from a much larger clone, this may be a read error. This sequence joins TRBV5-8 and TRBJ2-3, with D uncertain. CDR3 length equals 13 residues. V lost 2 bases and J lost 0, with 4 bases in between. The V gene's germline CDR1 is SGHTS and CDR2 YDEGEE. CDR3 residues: CASSFASTDTQYF. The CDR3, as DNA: TGTGCCAGCAGCTTCGCGAGCACAGATACGCAGTATTTT.

The CDR3 DNA sequence: TGTGCCTGGTGCCGACATCTCATGAACACTGAAGCTTTCTTT. Encoded protein: CAWCRHLMNTEAFF. The rearrangement joins TRBV30 to TRBJ1-1; D call uncertain. This CDR3 has 14 amino acids. Germline assignment: CDR1 GTSNPN and CDR2 SVGIG (reference sequence). Trimming cost V 5 bases and J 0 bases, with 13 bases left between them.

The CDR3: CASSLGVAVSYNEQFF. Written as DNA, the CDR3 is TGTGCCAGCAGCTTGGGGGTGGCGGTTTCCTACAATGAGCAGTTCTTC. This chain connects TRBV5-4 to TRBJ2-1; D remains unclear. Germline CDR1 SGHNT, CDR2 YYREEE (reference sequence). There are 16 residues in the CDR3. Trimming stripped 0 bases from V and 1 base from J, with 11 bases between.

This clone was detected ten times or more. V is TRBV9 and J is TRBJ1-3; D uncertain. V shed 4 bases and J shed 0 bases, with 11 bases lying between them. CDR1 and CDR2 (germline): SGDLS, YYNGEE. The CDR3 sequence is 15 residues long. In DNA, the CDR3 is TGTGCCAGCAGCCCCAGGTTACGCTCTGGAAACACCATATATTTT. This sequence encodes CASSPRLRSGNTIYF.

CDR3: CASSSRQSSYNEQFF. The CDR3 bases are TGTGCCAGCAGCTCCAGACAGAGCTCCTACAATGAGCAGTTCTTC. This rearrangement joins TRBV7-3 to TRBJ2-1; tentative D call: TRBD1 (5 bases). This CDR3 comprises 15 residues. Germline-derived CDR1 and CDR2 are SGHTA and FQGTGA. V lost 4 bases and J 0 bases, leaving 10 bases between the germline ends.

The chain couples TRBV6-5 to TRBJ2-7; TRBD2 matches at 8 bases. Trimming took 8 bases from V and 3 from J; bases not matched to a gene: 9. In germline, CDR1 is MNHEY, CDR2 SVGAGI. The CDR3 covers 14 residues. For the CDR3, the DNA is TGTGCCAGCTATTCTAGCGGGCCGGTCTACGAGCAGTACTTC. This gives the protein CASYSSGPVYEQYF.

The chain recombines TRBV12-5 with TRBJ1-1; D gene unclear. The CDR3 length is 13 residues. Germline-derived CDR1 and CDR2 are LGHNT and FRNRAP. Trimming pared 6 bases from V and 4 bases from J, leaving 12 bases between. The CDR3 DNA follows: TGTGCTAGTGGCCGGGAGGAGGGCACTGAAGCTTTCTTT. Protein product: CASGREEGTEAFF. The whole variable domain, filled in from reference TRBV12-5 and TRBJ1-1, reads DARVTQTPRHKVTEMGQEVTMRCQPILGHNTVFWYRQTMMQGLELLAYFRNRAPLDDSGMPKDRFSAEMPDATLATLKIQPSEPRDSAVYFCASGREEGTEAFFGQGTRLTVV.

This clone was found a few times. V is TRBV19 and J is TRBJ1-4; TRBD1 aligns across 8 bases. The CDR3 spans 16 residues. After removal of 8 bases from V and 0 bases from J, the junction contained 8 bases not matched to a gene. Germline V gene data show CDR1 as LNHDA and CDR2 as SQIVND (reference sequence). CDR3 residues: CASGDRRASTNEKLFF. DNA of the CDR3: TGTGCCAGTGGGGACAGGAGAGCCTCAACTAATGAAAAACTGTTTTTT. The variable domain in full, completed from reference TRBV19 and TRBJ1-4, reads DGGITQSPKYLFRKEGQNVTLSCEQNLNHDAMYWYRQDPGQGLRLIYYSQIVNDFQKGDIAEGYSVSREKKESFPLTVTSAQKNPTAFYLCASGDRRASTNEKLFFGSGTQLSVL.

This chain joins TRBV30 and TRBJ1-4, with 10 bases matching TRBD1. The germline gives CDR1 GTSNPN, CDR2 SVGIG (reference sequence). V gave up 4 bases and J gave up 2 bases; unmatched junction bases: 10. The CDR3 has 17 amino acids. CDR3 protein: CAWTRQGAYSTNEKLFF. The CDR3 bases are TGTGCCTGGACAAGACAGGGGGCGTATTCTACTAATGAAAAACTGTTTTTT. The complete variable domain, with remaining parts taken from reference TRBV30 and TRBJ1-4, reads SQTIHQWPATLVQPVGSPLSLECTVEGTSNPNLYWYRQAAGRGLQLLFYSVGIGQISSEVPQNLSASRPQDRQFILSSKKLLLSDSGFYLCAWTRQGAYSTNEKLFFGSGTQLSVL.

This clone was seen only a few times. The CDR3 region is CASSQSLIAKNIQYF. The CDR3 nucleotides are TGTGCCAGTAGTCAGTCTTTGATAGCCAAAAACATTCAGTACTTC. This chain joins TRBV19 and TRBJ2-4; D not resolved. The CDR3 runs 15 residues. With 5 bases removed from V and 0 bases from J, the gap between germline ends came to 11 bases. Germline V CDR1 and CDR2: LNHDA, SQIVND (reference sequence).

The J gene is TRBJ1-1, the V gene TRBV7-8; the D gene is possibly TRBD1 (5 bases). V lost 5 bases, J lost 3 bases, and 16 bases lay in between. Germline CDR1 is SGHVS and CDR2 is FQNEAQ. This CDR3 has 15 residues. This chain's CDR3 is CASSPVGGLHTEAFF. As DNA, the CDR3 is TGTGCCAGCAGCCCCGTTGGGGGGTTACACACTGAAGCTTTCTTT.

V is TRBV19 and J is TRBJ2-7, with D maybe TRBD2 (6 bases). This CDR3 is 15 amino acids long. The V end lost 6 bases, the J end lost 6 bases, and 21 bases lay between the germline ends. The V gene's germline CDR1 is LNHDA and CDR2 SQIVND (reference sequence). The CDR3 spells CASSATGLLEGEQYF. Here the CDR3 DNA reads TGTGCCAGTAGCGCGACCGGACTTTTGGAGGGCGAGCAGTACTTC. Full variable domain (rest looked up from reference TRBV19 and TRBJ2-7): DGGITQSPKYLFRKEGQNVTLSCEQNLNHDAMYWYRQDPGQGLRLIYYSQIVNDFQKGDIAEGYSVSREKKESFPLTVTSAQKNPTAFYLCASSATGLLEGEQYFGPGTRLTVT.

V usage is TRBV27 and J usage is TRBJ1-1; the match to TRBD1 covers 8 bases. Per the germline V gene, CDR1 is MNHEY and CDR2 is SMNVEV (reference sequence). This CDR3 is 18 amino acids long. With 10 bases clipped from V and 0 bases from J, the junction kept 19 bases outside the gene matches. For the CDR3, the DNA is TGTGCCAACTTAAAGCGGGTGGCGACAGGGGAAATGAACACTGAAGCTTTCTTT. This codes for CANLKRVATGEMNTEAFF.

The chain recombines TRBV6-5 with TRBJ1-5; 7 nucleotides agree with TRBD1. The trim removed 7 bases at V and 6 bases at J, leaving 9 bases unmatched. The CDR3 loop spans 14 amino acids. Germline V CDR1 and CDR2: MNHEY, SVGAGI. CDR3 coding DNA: TGTGCCAGCATTAGCAGGGGGGCCGGTCAGCCCCAGCATTTT. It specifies CASISRGAGQPQHF.

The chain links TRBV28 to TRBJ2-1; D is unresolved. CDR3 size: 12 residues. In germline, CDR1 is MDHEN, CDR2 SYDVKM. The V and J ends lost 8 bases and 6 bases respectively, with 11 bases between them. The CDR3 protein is CASRYTPNEQFF. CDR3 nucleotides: TGTGCCAGCCGTTACACCCCCAATGAGCAGTTCTTC.